This is a list of T cell receptor beta chains from one sample in a study of Ad26.COV2.S vaccination and SARS-CoV-2 variants. Clones were read by immunoSEQ multiplex PCR, and TCRdb kept only the in-frame ones, dropping some. The sample lists some 300,000 clones, just over 85% occurring once. This material consisted of peripheral blood, taken in a trial of Ad26.COV2.S vaccine versus placebo. These receptors all stem from a person aged 18-65 years who received the Ad26.COV2.S COVID-19 vaccine or a placebo. Each CDR3 is given with its conserved first and last residue. A D gene is named only where the DNA matches it firmly. Clone size is not always given. Where it is, it says once, few, many or a class for expanded clones.

DNA,CDR3,J,V,D,size
TGTGCCAGCAGAGACGCTACTAACTATGGCTACACCTTC,CASRDATNYGYTF,TRBJ1-2,TRBV2,-,few
TGTGCCAGCAAGAGGACAGTCTCGAACACCGGGGAGCTGTTTTTT,CASKRTVSNTGELFF,TRBJ2-2,TRBV7-2,-,-
TGTGCCAGCAGTTGGGAAACAAGCTATGGCTACACCTTC,CASSWETSYGYTF,TRBJ1-2,TRBV12-3/TRBV12-4,-,once
TGTGCCAGCAGTTACTCTAGACAGGGCGTTTTCGGGGAGCTGTTTTTT,CASSYSRQGVFGELFF,TRBJ2-2,TRBV6-5,TRBD1,few
TGTGCCAGCAGCTTAGGGGTTAGAGATACGCAGTATTTT,CASSLGVRDTQYF,TRBJ2-3,TRBV7-2,-,-
TGTGCCAGCAGTCGACAGGGGAGGGGTCAGCCCCAGCATTTT,CASSRQGRGQPQHF,TRBJ1-5,TRBV6-5,TRBD1,-
TGTGCCAGCAGTTTAAAGGCACAGACCCAGTACTTC,CASSLKAQTQYF,TRBJ2-5,TRBV12-3/TRBV12-4,-,-
TGTGCCAGTAGTCGAGAGGATACGCAGTATTTT,CASSREDTQYF,TRBJ2-3,TRBV19,-,-
TGTGCCAGCAGACACCGACTAGCGGCTTCACCGGGGGAGCTGTTTTTT,CASRHRLAASPGELFF,TRBJ2-2,TRBV6-6,TRBD2,once
TGTGCCAGTAGTCGGGGGACAGGGGGCAACAATCAGCCCCAGCATTTT,CASSRGTGGNNQPQHF,TRBJ1-5,TRBV19,TRBD1,-
TGTGCCAGCAGCTTAGGGACAGGGGGCACCTACGAGCAGTACTTC,CASSLGTGGTYEQYF,TRBJ2-7,TRBV7-2,TRBD1,-